This T cell receptor (beta chain) was obtained from a study of blood T cell repertoires in COVID-19. In the original processing: Researchers report that nucleated cell counts were estimated from reference gene primer amplification. Method: immunoSEQ multiplex PCR; TCRdb's copy keeps in-frame clones and lacks some. V and J calls and clone size follow that table, whereas D and trimming were derived from the DNA. The sample holds over 350,000 clones; 88% are singletons and the top ten take 1.2%. The J segment lost 6 bases and the V segment lost 5 bases, leaving 6 bases of the junction unmatched. The germline V gene has CDR1 WNHNN and CDR2 SYGVQD (reference sequence). This CDR3 contains 14 residues.

This receptor was obtained from a woman younger than 35 who had recovered from COVID-19. This chain links TRBV10-1 with TRBJ2-7, with 11 bases identical to TRBD1. Sequenced material: PBMCs or T cells enriched from blood (not recorded which). The CDR3 loop is CASSPGQGVREQYF. The CDR3 nucleotides read TGCGCCAGCAGTCCGGGACAGGGGGTACGCGAGCAGTACTTC.